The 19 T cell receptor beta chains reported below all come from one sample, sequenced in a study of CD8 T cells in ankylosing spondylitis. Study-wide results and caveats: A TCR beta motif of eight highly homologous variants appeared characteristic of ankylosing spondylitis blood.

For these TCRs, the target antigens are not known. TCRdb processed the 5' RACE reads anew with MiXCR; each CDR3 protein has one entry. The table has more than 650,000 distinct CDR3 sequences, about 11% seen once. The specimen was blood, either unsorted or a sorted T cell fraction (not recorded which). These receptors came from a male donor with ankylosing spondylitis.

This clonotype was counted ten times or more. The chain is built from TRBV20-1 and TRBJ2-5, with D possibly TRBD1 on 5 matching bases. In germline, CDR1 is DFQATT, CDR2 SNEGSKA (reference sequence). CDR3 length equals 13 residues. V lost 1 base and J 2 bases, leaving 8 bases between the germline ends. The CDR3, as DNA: TGCAGTGCTAGAGGACAGCTTCAAGAGACCCAGTACTTC. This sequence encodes CSARGQLQETQYF.

For the CDR3, the DNA is TGCAGTGCTAGACTAGCGGGGGGGTCCCTCTCCTACAATGAGCAGTTCTTC. This encodes CSARLAGGSLSYNEQFF. V usage is TRBV20-1 and J usage is TRBJ2-1; 12 positions agree with TRBD2. After removal of 2 bases from V and 0 bases from J, the junction contained 5 bases not matched to a gene. Germline V CDR1 and CDR2: DFQATT, SNEGSKA (reference sequence). The CDR3 length is 17 residues.

CDR3 loop: CASRAIRRVPRGANVLTF. DNA for the CDR3: TGTGCAAGTCGCGCTATCCGCAGGGTTCCTAGGGGGGCCAACGTCCTGACTTTC. The chain links TRBV12-2 to TRBJ2-6; the table's D call, TRBD1, was not checked against the DNA. TRBV12-2 is recorded as a pseudogene. This CDR3 spans 18 amino acids.

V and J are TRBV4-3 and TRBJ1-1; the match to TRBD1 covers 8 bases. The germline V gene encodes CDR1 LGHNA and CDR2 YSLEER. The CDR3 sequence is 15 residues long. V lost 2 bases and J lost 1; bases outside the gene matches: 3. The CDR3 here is CASSQRTGSNTEAFF. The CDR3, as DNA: TGCGCCAGCAGCCAACGGACAGGGTCGAACACTGAAGCTTTCTTT.

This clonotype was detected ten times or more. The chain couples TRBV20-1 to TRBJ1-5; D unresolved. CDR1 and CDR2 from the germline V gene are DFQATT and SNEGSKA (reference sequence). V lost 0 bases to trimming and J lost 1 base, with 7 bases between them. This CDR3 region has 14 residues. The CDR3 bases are TGCAGTGCTAGAGACAGCGAGAGCAATCAGCCCCAGCATTTT. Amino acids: CSARDSESNQPQHF.

The CDR3 coding sequence is TGTGCCAGCAGCAGAACAGACGGACTAGCGGGAGAAAGAGAGACCCAGTACTTC. Its translation: CASSRTDGLAGERETQYF. The chain recombines TRBV11-2 with TRBJ2-5; 13 positions match TRBD2. Losses at the gene ends were 5 bases for V and 4 bases for J; bases not matched to a gene: 13. There are 18 residues in the CDR3. Germline lookup yields CDR1 SGHAT and CDR2 FQNNGV.

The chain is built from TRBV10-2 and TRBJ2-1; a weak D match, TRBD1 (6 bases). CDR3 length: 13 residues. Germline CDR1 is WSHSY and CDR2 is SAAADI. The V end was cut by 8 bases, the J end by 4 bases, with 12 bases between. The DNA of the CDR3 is TGCGCCAGCGAGAAGGACAGTTACAATGAGCAGTTCTTC. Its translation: CASEKDSYNEQFF.

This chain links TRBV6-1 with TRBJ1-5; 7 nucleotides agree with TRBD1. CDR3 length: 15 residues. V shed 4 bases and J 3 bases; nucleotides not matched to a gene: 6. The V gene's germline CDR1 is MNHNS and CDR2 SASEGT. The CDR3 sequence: CASSVTGTVNQPQHF. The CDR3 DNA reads TGTGCCAGCAGTGTGACAGGGACGGTCAATCAGCCCCAGCATTTT.

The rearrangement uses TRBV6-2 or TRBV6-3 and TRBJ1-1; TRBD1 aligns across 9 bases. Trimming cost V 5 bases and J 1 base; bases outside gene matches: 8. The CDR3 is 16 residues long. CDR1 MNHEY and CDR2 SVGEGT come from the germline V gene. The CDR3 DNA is TGTGCCAGCAGTGCCGGGACAGGGAGGGCGAACACTGAAGCTTTCTTT. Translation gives CASSAGTGRANTEAFF.

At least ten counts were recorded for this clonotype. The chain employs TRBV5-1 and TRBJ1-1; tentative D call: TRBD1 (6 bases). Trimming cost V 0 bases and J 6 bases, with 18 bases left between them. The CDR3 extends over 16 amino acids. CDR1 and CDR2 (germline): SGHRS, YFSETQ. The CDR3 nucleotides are TGCGCCAGCAGCTTGGAGTCACAGGGTAGTACGGCTGAAGCTTTCTTT. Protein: CASSLESQGSTAEAFF.

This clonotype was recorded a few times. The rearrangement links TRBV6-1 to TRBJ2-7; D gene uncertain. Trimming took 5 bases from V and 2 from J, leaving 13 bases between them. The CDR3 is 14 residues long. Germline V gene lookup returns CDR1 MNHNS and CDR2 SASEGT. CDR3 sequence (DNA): TGTGCCAGCAGTAAGGATGGCAGAGCCTACGAGCAGTACTTC. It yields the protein CASSKDGRAYEQYF.

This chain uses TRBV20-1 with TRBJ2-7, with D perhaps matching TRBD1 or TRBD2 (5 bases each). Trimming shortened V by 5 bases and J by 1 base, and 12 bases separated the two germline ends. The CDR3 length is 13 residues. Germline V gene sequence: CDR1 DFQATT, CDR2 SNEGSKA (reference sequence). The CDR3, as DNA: TGCAGTGCTTGGGGACGCGGTTCCTACGAGCAGTACTTC. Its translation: CSAWGRGSYEQYF.

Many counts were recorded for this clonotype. This CDR3 is CATGQRTLNTEAFF. Here the CDR3 DNA reads TGTGCCACCGGGCAGAGAACCCTGAACACTGAAGCTTTCTTT. The rearrangement joins TRBV12-3 or TRBV12-4 to TRBJ1-1; no clear D. Trimming removed 10 bases at V and 0 bases at J, with 15 bases between. The CDR3 is 14 residues long.

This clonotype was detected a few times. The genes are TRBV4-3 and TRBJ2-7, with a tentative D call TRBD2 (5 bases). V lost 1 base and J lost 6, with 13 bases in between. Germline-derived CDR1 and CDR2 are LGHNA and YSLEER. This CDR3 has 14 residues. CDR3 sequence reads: CASSQVERDGEQYF. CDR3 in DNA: TGCGCCAGCAGCCAAGTCGAGAGGGATGGCGAGCAGTACTTC.

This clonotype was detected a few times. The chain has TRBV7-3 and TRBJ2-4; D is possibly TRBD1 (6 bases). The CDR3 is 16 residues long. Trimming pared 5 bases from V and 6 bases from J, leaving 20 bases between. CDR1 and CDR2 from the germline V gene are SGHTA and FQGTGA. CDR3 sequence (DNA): TGTGCCAGCAGCCCGGACATCAGGGGAAGCGTAAACATTCAGTACTTC. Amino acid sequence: CASSPDIRGSVNIQYF.

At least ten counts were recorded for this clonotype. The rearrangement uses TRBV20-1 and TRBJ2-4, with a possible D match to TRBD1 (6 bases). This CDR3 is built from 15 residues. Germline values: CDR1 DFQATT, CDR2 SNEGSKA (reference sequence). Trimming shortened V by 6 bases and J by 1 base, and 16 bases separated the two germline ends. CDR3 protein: CSAPGTFLAKNIQYF. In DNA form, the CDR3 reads TGCAGTGCCCCGGGGACATTTCTGGCCAAAAACATTCAGTACTTC.

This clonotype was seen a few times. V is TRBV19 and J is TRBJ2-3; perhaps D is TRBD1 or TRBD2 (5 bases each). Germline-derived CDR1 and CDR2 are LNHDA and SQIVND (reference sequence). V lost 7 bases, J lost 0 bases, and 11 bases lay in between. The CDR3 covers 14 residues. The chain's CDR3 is CASNYGGSTDTQYF. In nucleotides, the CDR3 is TGTGCCAGTAACTATGGGGGTAGCACAGATACGCAGTATTTT. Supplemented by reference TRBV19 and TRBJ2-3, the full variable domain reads DGGITQSPKYLFRKEGQNVTLSCEQNLNHDAMYWYRQDPGQGLRLIYYSQIVNDFQKGDIAEGYSVSREKKESFPLTVTSAQKNPTAFYLCASNYGGSTDTQYFGPGTRLTVL.

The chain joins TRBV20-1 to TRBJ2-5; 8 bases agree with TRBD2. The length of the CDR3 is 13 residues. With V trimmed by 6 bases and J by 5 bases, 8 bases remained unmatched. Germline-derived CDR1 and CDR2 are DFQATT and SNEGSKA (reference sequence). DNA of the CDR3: TGCAGTGCCCCAGGCCGGGGGGGGGAGACCCAGTACTTC. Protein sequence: CSAPGRGGETQYF.

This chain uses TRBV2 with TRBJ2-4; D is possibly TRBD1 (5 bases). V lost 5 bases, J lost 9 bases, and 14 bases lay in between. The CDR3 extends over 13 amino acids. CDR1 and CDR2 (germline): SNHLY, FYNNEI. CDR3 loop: CASSTGVFGIQYF. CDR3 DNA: TGTGCCAGCAGTACAGGAGTATTTGGCATTCAGTACTTC.